This is a list of T cell receptor beta chains from one sample in a study of response to subunit inactivated influenza vaccine. TCRdb passed the RT-PCR reads through MiXCR, listing each CDR3 protein once. Among about 650,000 distinct CDR3 sequences listed, about a sixth were seen once. The sequenced sample was PBMCs from blood, obtained 11 to 12 days after vaccination. Receptors originate from a man aged 50 to 60 who received an inactivated influenza vaccine. Both conserved end residues are part of each CDR3. The order of the fields is D gene, V gene, J gene, clone size, CDR3 DNA, CDR3 protein. The D gene is left open where the match is weak. Expanded clones get a size class; other rows say once, few or many, or leave the size out.

d_call: .; v_call: TRBV6-2/TRBV6-3; j_call: TRBJ2-6; clone_size: few; cdr3_nt: TGTGCCAGCAGTGCTAATACAGGGTCTGGGGCCAACGTCCTGACTTTC; cdr3_aa: CASSANTGSGANVLTF
d_call: .; v_call: TRBV20-1; j_call: TRBJ1-1; clone_size: few; cdr3_nt: TGCAGTGCTAGCCCTGGGAACACTGAAGCTTTCTTT; cdr3_aa: CSASPGNTEAFF
d_call: TRBD1; v_call: TRBV4-1; j_call: TRBJ2-1; clone_size: few; cdr3_nt: TGCGCCAGCAGCCCAGCCGGGACAGGGGTCGGTGAGCAGTTCTTC; cdr3_aa: CASSPAGTGVGEQFF
d_call: TRBD1; v_call: TRBV15; j_call: TRBJ2-5; clone_size: .; cdr3_nt: TGTGCCACCAGCAGTTCAGGGGGCTGGGAGACCCAGTACTTC; cdr3_aa: CATSSSGGWETQYF
d_call: .; v_call: TRBV6-6; j_call: TRBJ2-7; clone_size: .; cdr3_nt: TGTGCCAGCAGTTACAAGGGTCGCGAGCAGTACTTC; cdr3_aa: CASSYKGREQYF
d_call: TRBD1; v_call: TRBV28; j_call: TRBJ1-5; clone_size: .; cdr3_nt: TGTGCCAGCACAGGGGGCTACCAGCCCCAGCATTTT; cdr3_aa: CASTGGYQPQHF
d_call: .; v_call: TRBV29-1; j_call: TRBJ2-2; clone_size: .; cdr3_nt: TGCAGCGTTCGAAGGAATGCGAACACCGGGGAGCTGTTTTTT; cdr3_aa: CSVRRNANTGELFF
d_call: .; v_call: TRBV6-1; j_call: TRBJ2-5; clone_size: .; cdr3_nt: TGTGCCAGGACCGGGACTCCGCAAGAGACCCAGTACTTC; cdr3_aa: CARTGTPQETQYF
d_call: TRBD1; v_call: TRBV5-5; j_call: TRBJ2-7; clone_size: many; cdr3_nt: TGTGCCAGCAGCTTGGGGACAGGGGGCTCCGAGCAGTACTTC; cdr3_aa: CASSLGTGGSEQYF
d_call: .; v_call: TRBV2; j_call: TRBJ1-2; clone_size: .; cdr3_nt: TGTGCCAGCAGTGAAAGGAGGGGTGATGGCTACACCTTC; cdr3_aa: CASSERRGDGYTF
d_call: .; v_call: TRBV21-1; j_call: TRBJ2-4; clone_size: .; cdr3_nt: TGTGCCAGCAGCAAAGGTGGGGACAAAGAAAACATTCAGTACTTC; cdr3_aa: CASSKGGDKENIQYF
d_call: .; v_call: TRBV15; j_call: TRBJ1-1; clone_size: many; cdr3_nt: TGTGCCACCAGCAGGGGCCAAAACACTGAAGCTTTCTTT; cdr3_aa: CATSRGQNTEAFF
d_call: .; v_call: TRBV27; j_call: TRBJ2-1; clone_size: .; cdr3_nt: TGTGCCAGCAGTTTATTTGTAGGGAATGAGCAGTTCTTC; cdr3_aa: CASSLFVGNEQFF
d_call: TRBD1; v_call: TRBV29-1; j_call: TRBJ2-1; clone_size: many; cdr3_nt: TGCAGCGTCAGAGACAGGGGAGCCTACAATGAGCAGTTCTTC; cdr3_aa: CSVRDRGAYNEQFF
d_call: .; v_call: TRBV3-1; j_call: TRBJ2-4; clone_size: once; cdr3_nt: TGTGCCAGCAGCCAAGTTGGGATTCAGTACTTC; cdr3_aa: CASSQVGIQYF
d_call: .; v_call: TRBV20-1; j_call: TRBJ2-3; clone_size: .; cdr3_nt: TGCAGTGCTAGATGGTATTTCACAGATACGCAGTATTTT; cdr3_aa: CSARWYFTDTQYF
d_call: .; v_call: TRBV7-3; j_call: TRBJ2-7; clone_size: .; cdr3_nt: TGTGCCAGCAGTACGACGGGCAGCTCCTACGAGCAGTACTTC; cdr3_aa: CASSTTGSSYEQYF
d_call: TRBD2; v_call: TRBV28; j_call: TRBJ2-5; clone_size: few; cdr3_nt: TGTGCCAGCAGTTTCGGCCTAGCGGGGGGAAACCAAGAGACCCAGTACTTC; cdr3_aa: CASSFGLAGGNQETQYF
d_call: TRBD1; v_call: TRBV7-2; j_call: TRBJ2-7; clone_size: .; cdr3_nt: TGTGCCAGCAGCTCCACCAGGGACAGGGGTTCCTACGAGCAGTACTTC; cdr3_aa: CASSSTRDRGSYEQYF
d_call: TRBD1; v_call: TRBV20-1; j_call: TRBJ2-1; clone_size: few; cdr3_nt: TGCAGTGCTAGAGATGGAGGGACAGGGGATGTAGTCAGGCAGTTCTTC; cdr3_aa: CSARDGGTGDVVRQFF
d_call: .; v_call: TRBV11-3; j_call: TRBJ2-2; clone_size: .; cdr3_nt: TGTGCCAGCAGCCCGTCGGGACAGAACACCGGGGAGCTGTTTTTT; cdr3_aa: CASSPSGQNTGELFF
d_call: .; v_call: TRBV6-1; j_call: TRBJ1-1; clone_size: .; cdr3_nt: TGTGCCAGCAGACGGCTCGGGGGGGACACTGAAGCTTTCTTT; cdr3_aa: CASRRLGGDTEAFF
d_call: .; v_call: TRBV24-1; j_call: TRBJ2-3; clone_size: .; cdr3_nt: TGTGCCACCAGTCAGGGGCTGAACACAGATACGCAGTATTTT; cdr3_aa: CATSQGLNTDTQYF
d_call: TRBD1; v_call: TRBV6-5; j_call: TRBJ2-5; clone_size: few; cdr3_nt: TGTGCCAGCAGTTACTGGACAGGGGGTGGTGAGACCCAGTACTTC; cdr3_aa: CASSYWTGGGETQYF
d_call: .; v_call: TRBV15; j_call: TRBJ2-3; clone_size: few; cdr3_nt: TGTGCCACCAGCAGAGGACACAGGGTTCCTGGCACAGATACGCAGTATTTT; cdr3_aa: CATSRGHRVPGTDTQYF
d_call: TRBD1; v_call: TRBV7-2; j_call: TRBJ2-2; clone_size: .; cdr3_nt: TGTGCCAGCAGCCTCGGACAGGGGTTGGTCGGGGAGCTGTTTTTT; cdr3_aa: CASSLGQGLVGELFF
d_call: TRBD2; v_call: TRBV20-1; j_call: TRBJ2-1; clone_size: many; cdr3_nt: TGCAGTGCCCGGGTCCTAGCGGGAGCCTCCTACAATGAGCAGTTCTTC; cdr3_aa: CSARVLAGASYNEQFF
d_call: TRBD2; v_call: TRBV20-1; j_call: TRBJ2-2; clone_size: few; cdr3_nt: TGCAGTGCTAGAAGCGGGAGGGGGACCGGGGAGCTGTTTTTT; cdr3_aa: CSARSGRGTGELFF
d_call: TRBD1; v_call: TRBV7-2; j_call: TRBJ2-3; clone_size: .; cdr3_nt: TGTGCCAGCAGCCCGGCCGGGACAGGATGGGGAGAAACGCAGTATTTT; cdr3_aa: CASSPAGTGWGETQYF
d_call: TRBD1; v_call: TRBV29-1; j_call: TRBJ2-2; clone_size: few; cdr3_nt: TGCAGCGTTGAGGACAGGGAATCCCCCGGGGAGCTGTTTTTT; cdr3_aa: CSVEDRESPGELFF
d_call: .; v_call: TRBV4-2; j_call: TRBJ2-7; clone_size: many; cdr3_nt: TGTGCCAGCAGCCAAGATCGACGGAGCCGGTACGAGCAGTACTTC; cdr3_aa: CASSQDRRSRYEQYF
d_call: .; v_call: TRBV29-1; j_call: TRBJ2-5; clone_size: many; cdr3_nt: TGCAGCGTCGCCGGGACATACCAAGAGACCCAGTACTTC; cdr3_aa: CSVAGTYQETQYF
d_call: .; v_call: TRBV10-3; j_call: TRBJ2-7; clone_size: .; cdr3_nt: TGTGCCATCAGTGAGGGGATTCGGGGTAGCACCTACGAGCAGTACTTC; cdr3_aa: CAISEGIRGSTYEQYF
d_call: .; v_call: TRBV7-2; j_call: TRBJ1-1; clone_size: many; cdr3_nt: TGTGCCAGCAGCTTCGACACTGAAGCTTTCTTT; cdr3_aa: CASSFDTEAFF
d_call: TRBD1; v_call: TRBV5-1; j_call: TRBJ2-7; clone_size: .; cdr3_nt: TGCGCCAGCAACGGGGTGGGACAGGGAATGGGAGAGCAGTACTTC; cdr3_aa: CASNGVGQGMGEQYF
d_call: .; v_call: TRBV14; j_call: TRBJ2-5; clone_size: .; cdr3_nt: TGTGCCAGCAGCCAGGTGGGACGGAATCAAGAGACCCAGTACTTC; cdr3_aa: CASSQVGRNQETQYF
d_call: TRBD1; v_call: TRBV30; j_call: TRBJ2-3; clone_size: few; cdr3_nt: TGTGCCTGGAAACAGGGGAATTCGGATACGCAGTATTTT; cdr3_aa: CAWKQGNSDTQYF
d_call: .; v_call: TRBV7-9; j_call: TRBJ1-1; clone_size: .; cdr3_nt: TGTGCCAGCAGCTTAGGGGGATCGGGGAGCGAAGCTTTCTTT; cdr3_aa: CASSLGGSGSEAFF
d_call: TRBD1; v_call: TRBV7-8; j_call: TRBJ1-5; clone_size: many; cdr3_nt: TGTGCCAGCAGCTATTACAGGGGGCCGGGACAGCCCCAGCATTTT; cdr3_aa: CASSYYRGPGQPQHF
d_call: .; v_call: TRBV5-1; j_call: TRBJ1-1; clone_size: .; cdr3_nt: TGCGCCAGCAGCTTGGACAGGCGCACTGAAGCTTTCTTT; cdr3_aa: CASSLDRRTEAFF
d_call: .; v_call: TRBV12-3/TRBV12-4; j_call: TRBJ2-2; clone_size: .; cdr3_nt: TGTGCCAACAAGGTCGCCGGGGAGCTGTTTTTT; cdr3_aa: CANKVAGELFF
d_call: .; v_call: TRBV12-3/TRBV12-4; j_call: TRBJ1-2; clone_size: many; cdr3_nt: TGTGCCAGCAGTCGCCGGGGGGGCGACCATGGCTACACCTTC; cdr3_aa: CASSRRGGDHGYTF
d_call: .; v_call: TRBV4-3; j_call: TRBJ1-1; clone_size: .; cdr3_nt: TGCGCCAGCAGCCAAGATGACGGGACATTAGGAGCTTTCTTT; cdr3_aa: CASSQDDGTLGAFF
d_call: .; v_call: TRBV7-8; j_call: TRBJ2-5; clone_size: .; cdr3_nt: TGTGCCACCGGCTGGGGTTGGGAGACCCAGTACTTC; cdr3_aa: CATGWGWETQYF
d_call: .; v_call: TRBV2; j_call: TRBJ1-6; clone_size: few; cdr3_nt: TGTGCCAGCAGTAATCTCCCTTGGGATTCACCCCTCCACTTT; cdr3_aa: CASSNLPWDSPLHF
d_call: .; v_call: TRBV10-3; j_call: TRBJ2-1; clone_size: .; cdr3_nt: TGTGCCTCCTCAGGGTCAGCGATAGATGAGCAGTTCTTC; cdr3_aa: CASSGSAIDEQFF
d_call: TRBD1; v_call: TRBV15; j_call: TRBJ2-2; clone_size: few; cdr3_nt: TGTGCCACCAGCAACCGGGACAGGGCTTACACCGGGGAGCTGTTTTTT; cdr3_aa: CATSNRDRAYTGELFF
d_call: .; v_call: TRBV12-3/TRBV12-4; j_call: TRBJ2-1; clone_size: .; cdr3_nt: TGTGCCAGCAGTCCCTCCCTAGGGCCTTGGGGGAATGAGCAGTTCTTC; cdr3_aa: CASSPSLGPWGNEQFF
d_call: .; v_call: TRBV3-1; j_call: TRBJ2-7; clone_size: many; cdr3_nt: TGTGCCAGCAGCCAAGAACTCCGGGAGTTAGACGAGCAGTACTTC; cdr3_aa: CASSQELRELDEQYF
d_call: .; v_call: TRBV7-9; j_call: TRBJ2-2; clone_size: few; cdr3_nt: TGTGCCAGCAGCCGTTCCGCAGACTCGAACACCGGGGAGCTGTTTTTT; cdr3_aa: CASSRSADSNTGELFF
d_call: TRBD2; v_call: TRBV11-2; j_call: TRBJ2-1; clone_size: .; cdr3_nt: TGTGCCAGCAGCGGTAGCGGGGGCTCAGGCAATGAGCAGTTCTTC; cdr3_aa: CASSGSGGSGNEQFF
d_call: TRBD1; v_call: TRBV12-3/TRBV12-4; j_call: TRBJ2-6; clone_size: many; cdr3_nt: TGTGCCAGCAGAGAACAGGGGGCTGGGGCCAACGTCCTGACTTTC; cdr3_aa: CASREQGAGANVLTF
d_call: TRBD1; v_call: TRBV2; j_call: TRBJ2-4; clone_size: .; cdr3_nt: TGTGCCAGCCAACGTCCGGGACAGGGGGTCTACTTTGGCAAAAACATTCAGTACTTC; cdr3_aa: CASQRPGQGVYFGKNIQYF
d_call: .; v_call: TRBV7-6; j_call: TRBJ2-7; clone_size: few; cdr3_nt: TGTGCCAGCAGCTTATATGGGCAGGGCCTCTACGAGCAGTACTTC; cdr3_aa: CASSLYGQGLYEQYF
d_call: .; v_call: TRBV7-9; j_call: TRBJ1-2; clone_size: .; cdr3_nt: TGTGCCAGCAGCTTTTTATCGGACAGCTATGGCTACACCTTC; cdr3_aa: CASSFLSDSYGYTF
d_call: .; v_call: TRBV12-3/TRBV12-4; j_call: TRBJ2-7; clone_size: .; cdr3_nt: TGTGCCAGCAGTTTACCGCCGGGAACGAGCTCCTACGAGCAGTACTTC; cdr3_aa: CASSLPPGTSSYEQYF
d_call: TRBD2; v_call: TRBV4-3; j_call: TRBJ2-1; clone_size: few; cdr3_nt: TGCGCCAGCAGCCAAGTCTGGCTAGCGGGAGCCGCCGAGCAGTTCTTC; cdr3_aa: CASSQVWLAGAAEQFF